The 27 T cell receptor beta chains below come from one sample, sequenced in a study of shared T cell receptors in the human thymus. This table comes from immunoSEQ multiplex PCR, and its TCRdb copy is limited to in-frame clones, with some not included. The sample holds hundreds of thousands of clones, approximately 87% seen once. This same sample was also taken into another study, of human thymus T cells.

The specimen was thymocytes. These receptor sequences come from a boy less than two years old with a congenital heart defect.

The chain carries TRBV7-9 and TRBJ2-2; 10 bases match TRBD1. CDR3 length equals 18 residues. Germline V gene lookup returns CDR1 SEHNR and CDR2 FQNEAQ (reference sequence). Losses at the gene ends were 5 bases for V and 6 bases for J; bases not matched to a gene: 15. This CDR3 is CASSTHPRDRGVAGELFF. The DNA of the CDR3 is TGTGCCAGCAGCACACACCCCCGGGACAGGGGTGTAGCCGGGGAGCTGTTTTTT.

CDR3 region: CASSFTSGRMSDTQYF. The CDR3 DNA follows: TGTGCCAGCAGTTTCACTAGCGGGAGGATGTCAGATACGCAGTATTTT. V usage is TRBV6-6 and J usage is TRBJ2-3; TRBD2 agrees at 12 bases. Trimming at V came to 4 bases and at J to 4 bases, leaving 6 bases not matched to a gene. CDR1 MNHNY and CDR2 SVGAGI come from the germline V gene (reference sequence). The CDR3 runs to 16 residues.

The chain links TRBV2 to TRBJ2-7; 8 bases are shared with TRBD1. The junction had 10 bases not matched to a gene; V was cut back by 5 bases and J by 4 bases. The CDR3 runs 15 residues. CDR1 SNHLY and CDR2 FYNNEI come from the germline V gene. CDR3 DNA: TGTGCCAGCAGTCACCGACAGGGGAAGGGGTACGAGCAGTACTTC. This encodes CASSHRQGKGYEQYF.

This chain links TRBV7-2 with TRBJ2-5, with D uncertain. This CDR3 region has 15 residues. Looked up from germline, CDR1 is SGHTA and CDR2 is FQGNSA. Trimming stripped 2 bases from V and 1 base from J, with 11 bases between. DNA of the CDR3: TGTGCCAGCAGCTTACTTACTCACGGCCAAGAGACCCAGTACTTC. Protein: CASSLLTHGQETQYF.

The CDR3 protein is CSVECRDRGSSEQFF. CDR3 coding DNA: TGCAGCGTTGAATGCCGGGACAGGGGTTCCAGTGAGCAGTTCTTC. The chain couples TRBV29-1 to TRBJ2-1, with TRBD1 matching 10 bases. The germline V gene has CDR1 SQVTM and CDR2 ANQGSEA. The CDR3 has 15 residues. The V segment lost 2 bases and the J segment 9 bases; nucleotides outside the gene matches: 10.

The chain couples TRBV27 to TRBJ2-2; D uncertain. With 7 bases removed from V and 0 bases from J, the gap between germline ends came to 6 bases. Germline V gene sequence: CDR1 MNHEY, CDR2 SMNVEV (reference sequence). The CDR3 covers 13 residues. CDR3 coding DNA: TGTGCCAGCATCGAGCCGAACACCGGGGAGCTGTTTTTT. It encodes CASIEPNTGELFF.

The chain has TRBV7-3 and TRBJ2-1; 7 nucleotides match TRBD2. The CDR3 contains 15 residues. V was pared by 2 bases and J by 7 bases, with 8 bases of the junction left unmatched. CDR1 is SGHTA and CDR2 is FQGTGA in the germline V gene. The CDR3 DNA is TGTGCCAGCAGCTTACGGCGGGAGCGAGGGAATGAGCAGTTCTTC. Translated: CASSLRRERGNEQFF.

This chain joins TRBV28 and TRBJ2-1; 9 bases are a match to TRBD1. The CDR3 sequence is 15 residues long. Unmatched junction bases numbered 7, after V lost 4 bases and J lost 6 bases. The V gene's germline CDR1 is MDHEN and CDR2 SYDVKM. CDR3 protein: CASSSPGQGGNEQFF. The CDR3 DNA sequence: TGTGCCAGCAGTTCACCGGGACAGGGAGGCAATGAGCAGTTCTTC.

The V call is TRBV5-5, the J call TRBJ2-1; 13 positions match TRBD2. Germline values: CDR1 SGHKS, CDR2 YYEKEE (reference sequence). The junction had 11 bases not matched to a gene; V was cut back by 6 bases and J by 2 bases. The CDR3 extends over 18 amino acids. Here the CDR3 DNA reads TGTGCCAGCAACCCAGGACTAGCGGGAGAGGGAACCTACAATGAGCAGTTCTTC. It encodes CASNPGLAGEGTYNEQFF.

This chain uses TRBV4-2 with TRBJ1-3, with 7 bases matching TRBD1. In germline, CDR1 is LGHNA, CDR2 YNFKEQ. Trimming at V came to 4 bases and at J to 7 bases, leaving 13 bases not matched to a gene. The CDR3 consists of 16 residues. CDR3 loop: CASSPTWKGRGNTIYF. CDR3 sequence (DNA): TGTGCCAGCAGCCCTACCTGGAAGGGCAGGGGGAACACCATATATTTT.

The V gene is TRBV15, the J gene TRBJ1-2; tentatively, D is TRBD1 (6 bases). Germline CDR1 LNHNV, CDR2 YYDKDF (reference sequence). The CDR3 contains 15 residues. The V end was cut by 2 bases, the J end by 8 bases, with 18 bases between. The CDR3 nucleotides are TGTGCCACCAGCAGAACCCCCTCAGGGGAGGGCGGCTACACCTTC. Translating it yields CATSRTPSGEGGYTF.

The chain is built from TRBV4-1 and TRBJ1-2; possibly TRBD1 for D (5 bases). The CDR3 sequence is 18 residues long. Between the trimmed V and J ends, which lost 4 bases and 2 bases, there was a span of 23 bases. The germline gives CDR1 MGHRA, CDR2 YSYEKL. The CDR3 loop reads CASSPRGAPGGSNYGYTF. CDR3 DNA: TGCGCCAGCAGCCCAAGAGGGGCCCCGGGAGGGTCGAACTATGGCTACACCTTC.

This chain links TRBV6-4 with TRBJ2-3; D is uncertain. Germline V gene lookup returns CDR1 MRHNA and CDR2 SNTAGT. The CDR3 totals 13 residues. Trimming took off 4 bases at V and 6 bases at J, with 11 bases between the two ends. CDR3 region: CASSVLCSDTQYF. Here the CDR3 DNA reads TGTGCCAGCAGTGTCCTCTGTAGCGATACGCAGTATTTT.

The rearrangement links TRBV29-1 to TRBJ2-3; D is undetermined. This CDR3 has 14 residues. Per the germline V gene, CDR1 is SQVTM and CDR2 is ANQGSEA. Trimming left V 7 bases short and J 0 bases short, with 14 bases between. The CDR3 sequence is CSAPLPGSTDTQYF. DNA of the CDR3: TGCAGCGCCCCTCTCCCGGGTAGCACAGATACGCAGTATTTT.

This clone was seen only a few times. The chain employs TRBV19 and TRBJ1-4, with a tentative D call TRBD1 (5 bases). Looked up from germline, CDR1 is LNHDA and CDR2 is SQIVND (reference sequence). The length of the CDR3 is 14 residues. V shed 7 bases and J shed 7 bases, with 16 bases lying between them. The CDR3 DNA is TGTGCCAGTATCCCTCGGCAGGGTGGTGAAAAACTGTTTTTT. It yields the protein CASIPRQGGEKLFF.

The chain combines TRBV10-1 with TRBJ2-5; D perhaps matches TRBD1 (7 bases). Germline V gene sequence: CDR1 WNHNN, CDR2 SYGVQD (reference sequence). Trimming left V 1 base short and J 5 bases short, with 20 bases between. The CDR3 has 17 amino acids. This CDR3 is CASSEWAGGSFGETQYF. The CDR3 DNA sequence: TGCGCCAGCAGTGAGTGGGCAGGGGGGTCCTTCGGGGAGACCCAGTACTTC.

The rearrangement uses TRBV27 and TRBJ2-7, with TRBD1 as a possible D gene (6 bases). CDR3 size: 15 residues. V lost 3 bases and J lost 1, with 13 bases in between. In germline, CDR1 is MNHEY, CDR2 SMNVEV (reference sequence). CDR3 protein: CASSFVGGTSYEQYF. CDR3 bases: TGTGCCAGCAGTTTCGTAGGGGGAACGTCCTACGAGCAGTACTTC.

The rearrangement uses TRBV7-9 and TRBJ2-1; 9 bases are shared with TRBD2. Germline V gene lookup returns CDR1 SEHNR and CDR2 FQNEAQ (reference sequence). V was clipped by 6 bases and J by 4 bases; unmatched bases: 13. This CDR3 has 17 residues. Written as DNA, the CDR3 is TGTGCCAGCAGTATGGGCCTGGCTAGCGGGGTATACAATGAGCAGTTCTTC. Its protein is CASSMGLASGVYNEQFF.

The chain recombines TRBV6-5 with TRBJ1-4; D is ambiguous. The CDR3 loop spans 16 amino acids. Germline CDR1 is MNHEY and CDR2 is SVGAGI. Trimming cost V 4 bases and J 8 bases, with 20 bases left between them. CDR3 sequence (DNA): TGTGCCAGCAGTTTTGCCAACTTCGCCGAGAGGGAAAAACTGTTTTTT. It yields the protein CASSFANFAEREKLFF.

CDR3 sequence (DNA): TGTGCCAGCAGCTTATCAGGGAGGGGGTCCGAGCAGTTCTTC. Protein sequence: CASSLSGRGSEQFF. V is TRBV7-4 and J is TRBJ2-1; perhaps TRBD2 as D (7 bases). Germline V CDR1 and CDR2: SGHVT, SQSDAQ. Trimming pared 2 bases from V and 10 bases from J, leaving 15 bases between. CDR3 length: 14 residues.

J is TRBJ2-7 and V is TRBV28; D is possibly TRBD1 (5 bases). Trimming took 5 bases from V and 4 from J, leaving 12 bases between them. The CDR3 extends over 13 amino acids. Germline CDR1 is MDHEN and CDR2 is SYDVKM. CDR3 sequence (DNA): TGTGCCAGCAGTCCCGGACACCTTTACGAGCAGTACTTC. Residues: CASSPGHLYEQYF.

This sequence joins TRBV5-6 and TRBJ1-2, with D perhaps TRBD1 (5 bases). Germline V gives CDR1 SGHDT, CDR2 YYEEEE. CDR3 length: 14 residues. V was trimmed by 2 bases and J by 4 bases, leaving 12 bases between them. The CDR3 bases are TGTGCCAGCAGCTTTGAAAGGGGAACCTATGGCTACACCTTC. Protein sequence: CASSFERGTYGYTF.

The CDR3, as DNA: TGCGCCAGCAGCCAGGATGACAGGGGCCTTGTGGATGGCTACACCTTC. This gives the protein CASSQDDRGLVDGYTF. The chain employs TRBV4-3 and TRBJ1-2, with 8 bases matching TRBD1. The CDR3 extends over 16 amino acids. The ends lost 3 bases at V and 6 bases at J; junction bases unmatched: 12. Germline assignment: CDR1 LGHNA and CDR2 YSLEER.

The chain carries TRBV11-2 and TRBJ2-7, with a possible D match to TRBD2 (7 bases). This CDR3 region has 16 residues. CDR1 is SGHAT, CDR2 FQNNGV, per germline. V lost 5 bases to trimming and J lost 2 bases, with 19 bases between them. This CDR3 is CASSPLEGGKAYEQYF. Here the CDR3 DNA reads TGTGCCAGCAGCCCTCTCGAGGGGGGGAAGGCCTACGAGCAGTACTTC.

This clone was recorded a few times. Within the sample, other DNA sequences also encode this same CDR3. The chain carries TRBV28 and TRBJ2-7, with 9 bases fitting TRBD1. Trimming cost V 6 bases and J 1 base; bases outside gene matches: 7. The CDR3 is 15 amino acids. The germline gives CDR1 MDHEN, CDR2 SYDVKM. The CDR3 DNA is TGTGCCAGCAGCCCCGGGACAGGGTTGTCCTACGAGCAGTACTTC. Amino acids: CASSPGTGLSYEQYF.

The J gene is TRBJ1-4, the V gene TRBV4-2, with 7 bases matching TRBD1. Germline lookup yields CDR1 LGHNA and CDR2 YNFKEQ. The V gene end was trimmed by 0 bases and the J gene end by 2 bases; junction bases not matched to a gene: 6. This CDR3 has 17 amino acids. Here the CDR3 DNA reads TGTGCCAGCAGCCAAGAGACAGGGAGAAGGACTAATGAAAAACTGTTTTTT. Translation: CASSQETGRRTNEKLFF.

This clone appeared once. The chain has TRBV18 and TRBJ2-7, with 10 bases aligning to TRBD2. The CDR3 is 17 amino acids. From germline, CDR1 is KGHSH and CDR2 LQKENI. The V segment lost 3 bases and the J segment 0 bases; nucleotides outside the gene matches: 8. The CDR3 DNA follows: TGTGCCAGCTCACCCTCAGCGGGAGGGCCTTTCTCCTACGAGCAGTACTTC. Its protein product is CASSPSAGGPFSYEQYF.